This T cell receptor beta chain was found in a study of vaccination and CD4 T cells after COVID-19. Study context: Overlapping spike peptides of SARS-CoV-2, HCoV-NL63, HCoV-OC43 and HCoV-229E were used, and cells were stimulated with them.

Of note for this clonotype: The antigen is not known.

The sample's treatment: approximately nine-day PBMC culture with coronavirus spike peptide pools or control peptides (ViraFEST assay). First, ViraFEST expanded antigen-specific T cells with peptide pools, and next it sequenced the TCRs. This CDR3 has 12 amino acids. The V end lost 6 bases, the J end lost 10 bases, and 16 bases lay between the germline ends. Germline CDR1 DFQATT, CDR2 SNEGSKA (reference sequence). The Oncomine TCR Beta short-read assay was applied to DNA of cultured CD4+ T cells. TCRdb independently ran MiXCR on the PCR reads; one entry per CDR3 protein. The sample has about 9,200 distinct CDR3 sequences, approximately 49% seen once.

The clonotype originates from a human donor who had recovered from COVID-19. The source material was CD4+ T cells from blood, cultured in vitro. The chain uses TRBV20-1 and TRBJ2-1; perhaps TRBD2 as D (6 bases). CDR3 loop: CSAQRDSGEQFF. In DNA form, the CDR3 reads TGCAGTGCCCAGAGGGACTCGGGGGAGCAGTTCTTC.